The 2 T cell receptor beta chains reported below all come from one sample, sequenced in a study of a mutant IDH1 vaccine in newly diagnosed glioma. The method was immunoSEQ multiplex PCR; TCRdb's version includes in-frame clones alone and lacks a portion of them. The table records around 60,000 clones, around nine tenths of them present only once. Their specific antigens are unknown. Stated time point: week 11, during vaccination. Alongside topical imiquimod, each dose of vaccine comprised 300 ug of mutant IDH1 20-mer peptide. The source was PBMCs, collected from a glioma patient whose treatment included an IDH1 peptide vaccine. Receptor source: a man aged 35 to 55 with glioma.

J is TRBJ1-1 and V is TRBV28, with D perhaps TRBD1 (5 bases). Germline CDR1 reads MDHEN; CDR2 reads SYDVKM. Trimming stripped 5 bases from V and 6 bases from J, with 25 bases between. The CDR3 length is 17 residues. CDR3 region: CASSPEPPLVRQSEAFF. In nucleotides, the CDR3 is TGTGCCAGCAGTCCCGAACCCCCTTTGGTTCGACAGTCTGAAGCTTTCTTT.

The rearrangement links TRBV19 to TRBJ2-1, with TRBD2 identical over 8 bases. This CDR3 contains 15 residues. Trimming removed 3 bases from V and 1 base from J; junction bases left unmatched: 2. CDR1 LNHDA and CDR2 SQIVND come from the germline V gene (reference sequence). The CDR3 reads CASSIGTRSYNEQFF. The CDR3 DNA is TGTGCCAGTAGTATCGGGACTAGGTCCTACAATGAGCAGTTCTTC.